The 11 T cell receptor beta chains below all came from one sample that was sequenced in a study of blood T cell repertoires in COVID-19. The data were produced by immunoSEQ multiplex PCR, yet TCRdb's version contains in-frame clones alone and is incomplete. The sample holds 120,000 to 150,000 clones, 84% seen once. Sequencing input: PBMCs or T cells enriched from blood (not recorded which). The receptors originated from a man aged 50 to 60 in a cohort exposed to, infected with or recovered from COVID-19 (not recorded which).

The gene calls are TRBV30 and TRBJ2-5; 9 nucleotides agree with TRBD1. After removal of 0 bases from V and 2 bases from J, the junction contained 10 bases not matched to a gene. The CDR3 totals 17 residues. Germline V gene data show CDR1 as GTSNPN and CDR2 as SVGIG (reference sequence). The CDR3 loop is CAWSVLGATGGQETQYF. In DNA form, the CDR3 reads TGTGCCTGGAGTGTACTAGGTGCGACAGGGGGACAAGAGACCCAGTACTTC.

The chain uses TRBV6-2 or TRBV6-3 and TRBJ1-5, with no clear D. V lost 0 bases to trimming and J lost 0 bases, with 9 bases between them. CDR1 MNHEY and CDR2 SVGEGT come from the germline V gene. The CDR3 covers 16 residues. The CDR3 DNA follows: TGTGCCAGCAGTTACTCGGCGGGCTATAGCAATCAGCCCCAGCATTTT. This gives the protein CASSYSAGYSNQPQHF.

The chain employs TRBV30 and TRBJ2-2; TRBD2 aligns across 15 bases. The CDR3 sequence is 16 residues long. Germline V gives CDR1 GTSNPN, CDR2 SVGIG (reference sequence). V was clipped by 5 bases and J by 4 bases; unmatched bases: 5. The CDR3 region is CAWSTGLAGGTGELFF. The CDR3 bases are TGTGCCTGGTCAACGGGACTAGCGGGAGGCACCGGGGAGCTGTTTTTT.

The gene calls are TRBV5-6 and TRBJ1-5; 10 nucleotides match TRBD1. V gave up 4 bases and J gave up 6 bases; unmatched junction bases: 4. Germline V gene sequence: CDR1 SGHDT, CDR2 YYEEEE. The CDR3 runs to 14 residues. CDR3 region: CASSTGTGVQPQHF. The DNA for the CDR3 is TGTGCCAGCAGCACCGGGACAGGGGTTCAGCCCCAGCATTTT.

This clone has only one observation. The V call is TRBV10-1, the J call TRBJ2-7; 9 positions match TRBD1. From germline, CDR1 is WNHNN and CDR2 SYGVQD (reference sequence). Trimming took 3 bases from V and 5 from J; bases not matched to a gene: 5. The CDR3 spans 14 residues. The CDR3 coding sequence is TGCGCCAGCAGTGATGGACAGGGGTTGGACGAGCAGTACTTC. Translated: CASSDGQGLDEQYF.

The chain employs TRBV9 and TRBJ2-5; TRBD1 matches 7 bases. Per germline, CDR1 SGDLS and CDR2 YYNGEE. The V segment lost 1 base and the J segment 4 bases; nucleotides outside the gene matches: 10. The CDR3 has 16 amino acids. The CDR3 region is CASSVLGDSHPETQYF. CDR3 bases: TGTGCCAGCAGCGTACTCGGGGACAGCCATCCAGAGACCCAGTACTTC.

The chain joins TRBV5-6 to TRBJ1-5, with a weak D call TRBD1 (5 bases). Between the trimmed V and J ends, which lost 1 base and 5 bases, there was a span of 13 bases. This CDR3 is built from 15 residues. The germline gives CDR1 SGHDT, CDR2 YYEEEE. The CDR3 coding sequence is TGTGCCAGCAGCTTGAGTCCTGACAGCCATCAGCCCCAGCATTTT. This codes for CASSLSPDSHQPQHF. Full variable domain (missing parts from reference TRBV5-6 and TRBJ1-5): DAGVTQSPTHLIKTRGQQVTLRCSPKSGHDTVSWYQQALGQGPQFIFQYYEEEERQRGNFPDRFSGHQFPNYSSELNVNALLLGDSALYLCASSLSPDSHQPQHFGDGTRLSIL.

This clone appeared once. The V and J genes are TRBV10-3 and TRBJ2-3, with D perhaps matching TRBD1 (6 bases). The CDR3 length is 16 residues. Trimming shortened V by 2 bases and J by 4 bases, and 16 bases separated the two germline ends. In germline, CDR1 is ENHRY, CDR2 SYGVKD. The CDR3 coding sequence is TGTGCCATCAGTGAGGCGACAGGTGAGGGGGCAGATACGCAGTATTTT. Its translation is CAISEATGEGADTQYF.

V usage is TRBV30 and J usage is TRBJ2-1, with D possibly being TRBD2 (5 bases). V was trimmed by 0 bases and J by 7 bases, leaving 10 bases between them. Germline CDR1 reads GTSNPN; CDR2 reads SVGIG (reference sequence). This CDR3 region has 13 residues. CDR3 sequence reads: CAWSVLSGNEQFF. In DNA form, the CDR3 reads TGTGCCTGGAGTGTACTATCGGGAAATGAGCAGTTCTTC. Using reference TRBV30 and TRBJ2-1 for the parts outside the CDR3, the full variable domain is SQTIHQWPATLVQPVGSPLSLECTVEGTSNPNLYWYRQAAGRGLQLLFYSVGIGQISSEVPQNLSASRPQDRQFILSSKKLLLSDSGFYLCAWSVLSGNEQFFGPGTRLTVL.

This chain uses TRBV10-3 with TRBJ1-1; 7 positions match TRBD1. Germline-derived CDR1 and CDR2 are ENHRY and SYGVKD. With 8 bases clipped from V and 4 bases from J, the junction kept 7 bases outside the gene matches. The CDR3 has 13 residues. The CDR3 nucleotides are TGTGCCATCGGAAGACAGGGTAGCACTGAAGCTTTCTTT. Protein sequence: CAIGRQGSTEAFF.

This chain uses TRBV5-1 with TRBJ2-7; a possible D gene is TRBD1 (5 bases). V lost 0 bases to trimming and J lost 2 bases, with 12 bases between them. The CDR3 length is 15 residues. The germline V gene has CDR1 SGHRS and CDR2 YFSETQ. CDR3 protein: CASSLASQVTYEQYF. The CDR3 coding sequence is TGCGCCAGCAGCTTGGCCTCACAGGTAACCTACGAGCAGTACTTC.